Presented here are 21 T cell receptor beta chains from one specimen sequenced in a study of T cells in Graves' hyperthyroidism and ophthalmopathy (dated by TCRdb to about 2019). Library preparation was by multiplex PCR. The sample was run on an Illumina HiSeq 2000. Amplification of TCR beta CDR3 regions was carried out from RNA transcripts. For the first round of RT-PCR on the TCR CDR3, the HTBI primer set was used together with the Qiagen OneStep RT-PCR kit. Clones were called with MiXCR by TCRdb after fastp trimmed the public reads at Q25, and only in-frame beta chains were retained. Each CDR3 protein appears once, grouped with its most common genes and DNA. This sample holds about 480,000 distinct CDR3 sequences; over 13% were observed only once. In total, the top ten clones hold 15% to 20% of the sample. The source material was blood. The receptor source for this set is a woman younger than 30 with Graves' hyperthyroidism.

This clonotype has ten or more counts. The chain recombines TRBV29-1 with TRBJ1-1; 10 bases agree with TRBD1. Germline V gene sequence: CDR1 SQVTM, CDR2 ANQGSEA. This CDR3 comprises 14 residues. Trimming removed 8 bases from V and 4 bases from J; junction bases left unmatched: 10. The CDR3 bases are TGCAGCACATTGACAGGGGGCGACTTCACTGAAGCTTTCTTT. Its protein is CSTLTGGDFTEAFF.

At least ten counts were recorded for this clonotype. The chain links TRBV12-3 or TRBV12-4 to TRBJ1-5, with D possibly being TRBD1 (5 bases). Trimming took 4 bases from V and 0 from J, leaving 10 bases between them. This CDR3 spans 15 amino acids. CDR3 loop: CASSYTQGSNQPQHF. The CDR3 bases are TGTGCCAGCAGTTATACTCAGGGTAGCAATCAGCCCCAGCATTTT.

The chain has TRBV24-1 and TRBJ2-1, with unresolved D. The germline V gene encodes CDR1 KGHDR and CDR2 SFDVKD. Trimming shortened V by 2 bases and J by 8 bases, and 6 bases separated the two germline ends. This CDR3 region has 12 residues. The CDR3: CATSDYSHEQFF. The CDR3 coding sequence is TGTGCCACCAGTGATTACTCCCATGAGCAGTTCTTC.

This clonotype appeared many times. The chain joins TRBV5-1 to TRBJ2-5; 7 nucleotides align to TRBD2. J lost 2 bases, V lost 1 base, and 5 bases had no gene match. CDR1 and CDR2 (germline): SGHRS, YFSETQ. The CDR3 runs to 15 residues. The CDR3 spells CASSLRASGQETQYF. CDR3 nucleotide sequence: TGCGCCAGCAGCTTGCGCGCTAGCGGACAAGAGACCCAGTACTTC.

The genes are TRBV5-1 and TRBJ2-6; TRBD1 agrees at 11 bases. V gave up 3 bases and J gave up 0 bases; unmatched junction bases: 2. Germline CDR1 and CDR2: SGHRS and YFSETQ. The CDR3 has 17 residues. Written as DNA, the CDR3 is TGCGCCAGCAGCTCCGGGACAGGGGGCTCTGGGGCCAACGTCCTGACTTTC. This gives the protein CASSSGTGGSGANVLTF.

V usage is TRBV30 and J usage is TRBJ1-1; no reliable D call. Trimming removed 2 bases from V and 5 bases from J, with 6 bases in between. The V gene's germline CDR1 is GTSNPN and CDR2 SVGIG (reference sequence). The CDR3 consists of 11 residues. CDR3 sequence: CAWSPTTEAFF. The CDR3 region has the DNA TGTGCCTGGAGTCCCACAACTGAAGCTTTCTTT.

This clonotype was recorded many times. The V call is TRBV12-3 or TRBV12-4, the J call TRBJ1-5; TRBD1 might be the D (5 bases). This CDR3 comprises 13 residues. V shed 3 bases and J shed 5 bases, with 8 bases lying between them. CDR3 sequence (DNA): TGTGCCAGCAGTTTGGGGCAAGATCAGCCCCAGCATTTT. Its protein product is CASSLGQDQPQHF.

Ten or more counts support this clonotype. V and J are TRBV5-1 and TRBJ2-1, with unresolved D. The V gene's germline CDR1 is SGHRS and CDR2 YFSETQ. The V and J ends lost 2 bases and 8 bases respectively, with 23 bases between them. The CDR3 runs to 17 residues. Here the CDR3 reads CASSLVELPRLFHEQFF. The CDR3 DNA reads as TGCGCCAGCAGCTTAGTGGAGTTACCCCGTTTATTCCATGAGCAGTTCTTC.

This clonotype was picked up a small number of times. The rearrangement joins TRBV6-5 to TRBJ2-1; D unclear. Germline CDR1 is MNHEY and CDR2 is SVGAGI. The V gene lost 0 bases and the J gene lost 4 bases, with 7 bases spanning the gap. The CDR3 spans 14 residues. The CDR3 reads CASSYSTVYNEQFF. CDR3 nucleotides: TGTGCCAGCAGTTACTCAACAGTTTACAATGAGCAGTTCTTC.

This clonotype was recorded many times. The chain recombines TRBV18 with TRBJ1-2, with D unclear. There are 16 residues in the CDR3. Per germline, CDR1 KGHSH and CDR2 LQKENI. The V end lost 0 bases, the J end lost 2 bases, and 13 bases lay between the germline ends. The CDR3 sequence is CASSPPSRGENYGYTF. The CDR3 DNA follows: TGTGCCAGCTCACCACCTTCTCGGGGAGAGAACTATGGCTACACCTTC.

This clonotype was detected many times. The chain links TRBV12-3 or TRBV12-4 to TRBJ2-7; 9 bases map to TRBD1. The CDR3 extends over 16 amino acids. The ends lost 5 bases at V and 3 bases at J; junction bases unmatched: 11. CDR3 protein: CASSPEGDRVSYEQYF. The CDR3, as DNA: TGTGCCAGCAGTCCCGAGGGGGACAGGGTGAGCTACGAGCAGTACTTC.

V is TRBV20-1 and J is TRBJ2-1; TRBD2 matches 10 bases. Germline trimming cut 0 bases from V and 4 bases from J; bases unmatched to any gene: 6. Per the germline V gene, CDR1 is DFQATT and CDR2 is SNEGSKA (reference sequence). This CDR3 is 16 amino acids long. In DNA, the CDR3 is TGCAGTGCTAGAGAGACAAGCGGGAGGGCATACAATGAGCAGTTCTTC. It translates to CSARETSGRAYNEQFF.

The chain is built from TRBV19 and TRBJ2-5; possible D gene TRBD2, 6 bases. Germline-derived CDR1 and CDR2 are LNHDA and SQIVND (reference sequence). Trimming removed 5 bases from V and 4 bases from J, with 17 bases in between. The CDR3 totals 15 residues. CDR3 coding DNA: TGTGCCAGTAGTCCCTGGGGGGTTGAATCAGAGACCCAGTACTTC. This gives the protein CASSPWGVESETQYF.

Remarks on this clonotype: A single base separates this from a much larger clone, so it may be a read error. V usage is TRBV12-3 or TRBV12-4 and J usage is TRBJ2-2; possible D gene TRBD1, 6 bases. V shed 7 bases and J shed 5 bases, with 14 bases lying between them. CDR3 size: 14 residues. This CDR3 reads CASNRGGRTGELFF. The CDR3 DNA reads TGTGCCAGCAACAGAGGGGGAAGGACCGGGGAGCTGTTTTTT.

This clonotype was counted between two and nine times. A much larger clone differs by one base, so this may be a read error. CDR3 loop: CSASLAGQTHGYTF. The CDR3 coding sequence is TGCAGTGCTAGCCTCGCGGGGCAGACCCATGGCTACACCTTC. The chain joins TRBV20-1 to TRBJ1-2; possible D gene TRBD1, 5 bases. The CDR3 contains 14 residues. The germline CDR1 and CDR2 sequences are DFQATT and SNEGSKA (reference sequence). V lost 3 bases and J 6 bases, leaving 17 bases between the germline ends.

This clonotype was seen a few times. This chain connects TRBV20-1 to TRBJ2-5, with 7 bases identical to TRBD1. This CDR3 spans 14 amino acids. The germline CDR1 and CDR2 sequences are DFQATT and SNEGSKA (reference sequence). The junction had 14 bases not matched to a gene; V was cut back by 6 bases and J by 7 bases. The CDR3 bases are TGCAGTGCCGAGAGACAGGGCCCCCCGCGGACCCAGTACTTC. Amino acid sequence: CSAERQGPPRTQYF.

This clonotype was recorded at least ten times. The chain carries TRBV6-1 and TRBJ2-7, with D perhaps TRBD1 or TRBD2 (5 bases each). This CDR3 has 13 amino acids. V lost 5 bases, J lost 9 bases, and 17 bases lay in between. The germline gives CDR1 MNHNS, CDR2 SASEGT. CDR3 bases: TGTGCCAGCAGTCCCCGGGACCGCCAAGGGCAGTACTTC. Its protein product is CASSPRDRQGQYF.

The chain recombines TRBV29-1 with TRBJ1-1, with a possible D match to TRBD1 (6 bases). The V end was cut by 2 bases, the J end by 1 base, with 11 bases between. CDR3 length equals 14 residues. Germline values: CDR1 SQVTM, CDR2 ANQGSEA. CDR3 bases: TGCAGCGTTGAAAACGGGGGGCCGAACACTGAAGCTTTCTTT. Protein sequence: CSVENGGPNTEAFF.

This clonotype was seen only a few times. This chain joins TRBV4-1 and TRBJ1-1; D is unclear. The CDR3 spans 12 residues. Germline V CDR1 and CDR2: MGHRA, YSYEKL. V was clipped by 4 bases and J by 7 bases, with 10 bases between them. CDR3 in DNA: TGCGCCAGCAGCCTAAACACGTATGAAGCTTTCTTT. As protein: CASSLNTYEAFF.

At least ten counts were recorded for this clonotype. This chain connects TRBV7-8 to TRBJ1-1, with D possibly being TRBD1 (6 bases). Germline values: CDR1 SGHVS, CDR2 FQNEAQ. This CDR3 region has 12 residues. V gave up 4 bases and J gave up 7 bases, with 10 bases separating them. The CDR3 region has the DNA TGTGCCAGCAGCTGGGGAGGGGGTGAAGCTTTCTTT. Translated: CASSWGGGEAFF.

A few counts support this clonotype. J is TRBJ2-3 and V is TRBV6-1; perhaps D is TRBD1 or TRBD2 (5 bases each). The germline CDR1 and CDR2 sequences are MNHNS and SASEGT. V was clipped by 6 bases and J by 2 bases, with 9 bases between them. This CDR3 comprises 13 residues. The CDR3 bases are TGTGCCAGCAGCTGGGGGTTCACAGATACGCAGTATTTT. It translates to CASSWGFTDTQYF.